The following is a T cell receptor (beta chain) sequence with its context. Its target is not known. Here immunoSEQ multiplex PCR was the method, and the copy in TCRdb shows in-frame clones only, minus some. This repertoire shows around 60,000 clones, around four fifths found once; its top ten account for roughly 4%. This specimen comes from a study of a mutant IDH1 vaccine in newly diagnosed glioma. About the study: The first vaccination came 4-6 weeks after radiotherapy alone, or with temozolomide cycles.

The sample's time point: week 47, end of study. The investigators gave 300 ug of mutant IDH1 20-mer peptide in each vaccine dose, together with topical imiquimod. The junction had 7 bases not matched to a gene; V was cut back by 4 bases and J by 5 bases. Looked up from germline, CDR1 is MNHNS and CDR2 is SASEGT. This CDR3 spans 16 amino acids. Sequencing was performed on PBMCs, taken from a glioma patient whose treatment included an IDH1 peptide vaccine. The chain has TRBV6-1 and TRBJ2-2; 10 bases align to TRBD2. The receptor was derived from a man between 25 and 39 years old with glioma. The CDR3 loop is CASSVKRGGPTGELFF. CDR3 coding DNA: TGTGCCAGCAGTGTCAAGCGGGGGGGCCCTACCGGGGAGCTGTTTTTT.